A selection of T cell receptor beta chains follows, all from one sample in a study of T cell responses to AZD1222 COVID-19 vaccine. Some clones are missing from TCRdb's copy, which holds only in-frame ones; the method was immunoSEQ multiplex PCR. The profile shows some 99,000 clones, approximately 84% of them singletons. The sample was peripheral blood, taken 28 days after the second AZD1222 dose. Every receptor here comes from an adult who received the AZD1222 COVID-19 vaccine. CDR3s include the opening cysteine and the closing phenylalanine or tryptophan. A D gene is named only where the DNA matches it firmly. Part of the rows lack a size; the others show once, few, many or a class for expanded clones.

cdr3_aa: CASSPTAGERGDTEAFF
cdr3_nt: TGTGCCAGCAGCCCGACGGCGGGGGAGAGGGGGGACACTGAAGCTTTCTTT
v_call: TRBV7-6
j_call: TRBJ1-1
d_call: -
clone_size: -

cdr3_aa: CASGNGQGSTDTQYF
cdr3_nt: TGTGCTAGTGGTAACGGACAGGGGAGCACAGATACGCAGTATTTT
v_call: TRBV12-5
j_call: TRBJ2-3
d_call: TRBD1
clone_size: -

cdr3_aa: CASSETSGSHNEQFF
cdr3_nt: TGCGCCAGCAGCGAGACTAGCGGGAGCCACAATGAGCAGTTCTTC
v_call: TRBV5-1
j_call: TRBJ2-1
d_call: TRBD2
clone_size: -

cdr3_aa: CASSAGQVSNYGYTF
cdr3_nt: TGTGCCAGCAGCGCGGGACAGGTCTCTAACTATGGCTACACCTTC
v_call: TRBV6-5
j_call: TRBJ1-2
d_call: TRBD1
clone_size: -

cdr3_aa: CASTWDKTMNTEAFF
cdr3_nt: TGTGCCAGCACCTGGGATAAGACGATGAACACTGAAGCTTTCTTT
v_call: TRBV21-1
j_call: TRBJ1-1
d_call: -
clone_size: -

cdr3_aa: CASSPERTGYTEAFF
cdr3_nt: TGTGCCAGCAGCCCAGAGAGGACAGGGTACACTGAAGCTTTCTTT
v_call: TRBV14
j_call: TRBJ1-1
d_call: TRBD1
clone_size: -

cdr3_aa: CSVGQGAGNYGYTF
cdr3_nt: TGCAGCGTTGGGCAGGGGGCAGGGAACTATGGCTACACCTTC
v_call: TRBV29-1
j_call: TRBJ1-2
d_call: TRBD1
clone_size: -

cdr3_aa: CASSLSGLEAFF
cdr3_nt: TGCGCCAGCAGCTTATCGGGACTTGAAGCTTTCTTT
v_call: TRBV5-1
j_call: TRBJ1-1
d_call: -
clone_size: once

cdr3_aa: CASGLHQPQHF
cdr3_nt: TGTGCCAGCGGTCTCCATCAGCCCCAGCATTTT
v_call: TRBV28
j_call: TRBJ1-5
d_call: -
clone_size: -

cdr3_aa: CASSLGRNGVYNEQFF
cdr3_nt: TGCGCCAGCAGCTTGGGGAGAAATGGGGTTTACAATGAGCAGTTCTTC
v_call: TRBV5-1
j_call: TRBJ2-1
d_call: -
clone_size: -

cdr3_aa: CASSGSADSYEQYF
cdr3_nt: TGTGCCAGCAGCGGTAGCGCTGACTCCTACGAGCAGTACTTC
v_call: TRBV9
j_call: TRBJ2-7
d_call: -
clone_size: -

cdr3_aa: CASSLSGKGQLNTEAFF
cdr3_nt: TGCGCCAGCAGCCTTTCCGGAAAGGGACAGCTGAACACTGAAGCTTTCTTT
v_call: TRBV4-3
j_call: TRBJ1-1
d_call: TRBD1
clone_size: -

cdr3_aa: CASSSPIVHYNEQFF
cdr3_nt: TGTGCCAGCAGTTCACCGATAGTTCACTACAATGAGCAGTTCTTC
v_call: TRBV7-8
j_call: TRBJ2-1
d_call: -
clone_size: -